This T cell receptor beta chain comes out of a study of cytomegalovirus exposure and HLA in healthy donors. General study findings and limits: A few CMV-associated chains proved CMV antigen-specific in vitro. Cytomegalovirus association was listed for about 150 TCR beta chains. Exclusion as indistinguishable affected some V segments, including TRBV6-2 and TRBV6-3.

With 60 Vbeta and 13 Jbeta primers, the PCR was carried out. TCRdb's table, derived via immunoSEQ multiplex PCR, lists solely in-frame clones and lacks some. The table has 200,000 to 250,000 clones, less than 85% seen once. Concerning this clone: Its antigen is currently unknown.

Germline lookup yields CDR1 SGHDT and CDR2 YYEEEE. The V end was cut by 4 bases, the J end by 0 bases, with 16 bases between. This CDR3 has 16 residues. The chain recombines TRBV5-6 with TRBJ1-1; D perhaps matches TRBD1 (5 bases). The specimen was PBMCs. This TCR was recovered from a man younger than 35 in good health and CMV-seronegative. The CDR3 region is CASSRFRDLMNTEAFF. CDR3 DNA sequence: TGTGCCAGCAGCCGATTCCGGGACTTAATGAACACTGAAGCTTTCTTT.